The TCR beta chain under discussion was sequenced for a study of blood T cell repertoires in COVID-19. Here immunoSEQ multiplex PCR was the method, and the copy in TCRdb shows in-frame clones only, minus some. Of around 110,000 clones listed, around 80% are singletons. Per the germline V gene, CDR1 is MNHEY and CDR2 is SVGAGI. V lost 4 bases, J lost 3 bases, and 0 bases stayed unmatched. The CDR3 totals 12 residues. This TCR came from a man aged 55-75 years with active or convalescent COVID-19. Sequencing was performed on peripheral blood. The chain links TRBV6-5 to TRBJ2-7; 7 nucleotides align to TRBD2. The CDR3 sequence: CASSSSGYEQYF. CDR3 DNA sequence: TGTGCCAGCAGTTCTAGCGGCTACGAGCAGTACTTC.